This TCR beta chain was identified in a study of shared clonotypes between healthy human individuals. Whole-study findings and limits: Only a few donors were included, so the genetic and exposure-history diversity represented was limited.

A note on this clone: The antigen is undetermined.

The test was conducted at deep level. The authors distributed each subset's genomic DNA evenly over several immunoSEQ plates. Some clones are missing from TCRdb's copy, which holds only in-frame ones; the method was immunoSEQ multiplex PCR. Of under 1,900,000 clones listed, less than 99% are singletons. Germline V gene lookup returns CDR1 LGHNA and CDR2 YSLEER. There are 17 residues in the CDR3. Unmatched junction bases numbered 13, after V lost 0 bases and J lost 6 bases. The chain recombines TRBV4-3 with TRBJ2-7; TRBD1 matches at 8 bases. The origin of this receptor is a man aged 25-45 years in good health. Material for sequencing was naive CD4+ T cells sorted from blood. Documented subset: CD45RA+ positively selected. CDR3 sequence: CASSQEVTGVGRGEQYF. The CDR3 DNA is TGCGCCAGCAGCCAAGAGGTGACAGGGGTAGGACGGGGCGAGCAGTACTTC.